This section outlines one T cell receptor (beta chain) sequence together with its context. Different DNA sequences within this sample yield the same CDR3. The data were obtained in a study of blood T cell repertoires in COVID-19. Across the whole study: The United States, Italy and Spain provided the acute and convalescent COVID-19 samples. The cDNA or gDNA used as material had been derived from T cells, B-cell-depleted T cells, or PBMCs.

The CDR3 totals 16 residues. Germline V gives CDR1 LNHDA, CDR2 SQIVND (reference sequence). Trimming pared 1 base from V and 0 bases from J, leaving 12 bases between. Original analysis: Estimates of nucleated cell counts were drawn from the amplification of reference gene primers. Sequencing used immunoSEQ multiplex PCR; TCRdb keeps in-frame clones, though not all of them. The DNA was the basis for D and trimming; V, J and clone size are from that table. The table includes about 140,000 clones, roughly four fifths detected once. Cohorts were assigned according to the clinical history that participants reported.

Sequencing was performed on PBMCs or T cells enriched from blood (not recorded which). This sequence was found in a woman aged 45 to 65 with acute COVID-19. The V call is TRBV19, the J call TRBJ1-1; TRBD1 might be the D (5 bases). CDR3 nucleotides: TGTGCCAGTAGTATAGGGAGGGGCCCCATGAACACTGAAGCTTTCTTT. Its translation: CASSIGRGPMNTEAFF.